These 20 T cell receptor beta chains came from one sample sequenced in a study of neurological immune-mediated disorders. TCRdb called the 5' RACE reads again in MiXCR, with one record for every CDR3 protein. The sample shows 50,000 to 65,000 distinct CDR3 sequences, roughly 4% of them seen only once. The specimen sequenced was PBMCs. Every receptor here comes from a man younger than 45 with multiple sclerosis.

This clonotype was counted ten times or more. The chain links TRBV14 to TRBJ2-7; the match to TRBD2 covers 10 bases. The CDR3 contains 16 residues. Germline V CDR1 and CDR2: SGHDN, FVKESK. Trimming took 2 bases from V and 2 from J; bases not matched to a gene: 6. CDR3 sequence: CASSQFGAGGPYEQYF. CDR3 bases: TGTGCCAGCAGCCAATTTGGAGCGGGAGGGCCCTACGAGCAGTACTTC.

This clonotype was recorded at least ten times. The chain couples TRBV7-8 to TRBJ2-3, with D perhaps TRBD2 (5 bases). This CDR3 has 14 amino acids. V lost 6 bases to trimming and J lost 1 base, with 11 bases between them. Germline V gives CDR1 SGHVS, CDR2 FQNEAQ. CDR3 DNA sequence: TGTGCCAGCAGTAGGGCGGGCCGCACAGATACGCAGTATTTT. Translating it yields CASSRAGRTDTQYF.

This clonotype was observed at least ten times. The V gene is TRBV5-1, the J gene TRBJ1-1; no clear D gene. Germline-derived CDR1 and CDR2 are SGHRS and YFSETQ. The germline V and J ends were trimmed by 2 bases and 4 bases, with 9 bases remaining between them. This CDR3 is built from 13 residues. CDR3 coding DNA: TGCGCCAGCAGCTTACGGTCGGGCACTGAAGCTTTCTTT. This translates into CASSLRSGTEAFF.

This clonotype was counted ten times or more. The V and J genes are TRBV12-3 or TRBV12-4 and TRBJ1-1, with TRBD1 matching 8 bases. Losses at the gene ends were 6 bases for V and 5 bases for J; bases not matched to a gene: 14. This CDR3 has 16 residues. CDR3 DNA sequence: TGTGCCAGCAGCTCCCGGGACAGGCGAATCGGTACTGAAGCTTTCTTT. It specifies CASSSRDRRIGTEAFF.

In its sample, this clonotype was seen many times. The chain is built from TRBV5-1 and TRBJ2-3; D possibly uses TRBD1 or TRBD2 (5 bases each). V lost 2 bases and J 4 bases, leaving 17 bases between the germline ends. This CDR3 region has 16 residues. CDR1 is SGHRS and CDR2 is YFSETQ in the germline V gene. CDR3 loop: CASSFRTGPSPDTQYF. CDR3 nucleotide sequence: TGCGCCAGCAGCTTTCGGACGGGGCCGAGTCCAGATACGCAGTATTTT. Full variable domain (remainder filled in from reference TRBV5-1 and TRBJ2-3): KAGVTQTPRYLIKTRGQQVTLSCSPISGHRSVSWYQQTPGQGLQFLFEYFSETQRNKGNFPGRFSGRQFSNSRSEMNVSTLELGDSALYLCASSFRTGPSPDTQYFGPGTRLTVL.

This clonotype has ten or more counts. This chain connects TRBV5-1 to TRBJ2-2; 9 bases agree with TRBD2. Germline V lookup: CDR1 SGHRS, CDR2 YFSETQ. The CDR3 contains 15 residues. V trimming: 3 bases; J trimming: 6 bases; junction bases outside the gene matches: 6. Written as DNA, the CDR3 is TGCGCCAGCAGCTGGATAGCGGGGGCTTCCGGGGAGCTGTTTTTT. This sequence encodes CASSWIAGASGELFF.

This rearrangement joins TRBV3-1 to TRBJ2-7; D possibly corresponds to TRBD2 (5 bases). This CDR3 has 14 amino acids. Germline V gene data show CDR1 as LGHDT and CDR2 as YNNKEL (reference sequence). Between the trimmed V and J ends, which lost 4 bases and 6 bases, there was a span of 16 bases. CDR3 bases: TGTGCCAGCAGCCCAGTACTTGTCGGGGTCGAGCAGTACTTC. This translates into CASSPVLVGVEQYF.

This clonotype appeared many times. The J gene is TRBJ1-2, the V gene TRBV12-3 or TRBV12-4, with D unresolved. The CDR3 spans 16 residues. The ends were cut back, 0 bases at V and 2 bases at J, with 13 bases in the middle. The DNA for the CDR3 is TGTGCCAGCAGTTTAGCGGTAATCATGGGGAACTATGGCTACACCTTC. It encodes CASSLAVIMGNYGYTF.

This clonotype has ten or more counts. This chain uses TRBV4-1 with TRBJ2-5, with D perhaps being TRBD1 or TRBD2 (5 bases each). V lost 1 base and J lost 4, with 13 bases in between. The CDR3 extends over 15 amino acids. Per the germline V gene, CDR1 is MGHRA and CDR2 is YSYEKL. For the CDR3, the DNA is TGCGCCAGCAGCCAAGGAGGCGGTGGGGGAGAGACCCAGTACTTC. As protein: CASSQGGGGGETQYF.

This clonotype was counted ten times or more. The rearrangement uses TRBV3-1 and TRBJ1-3; D unresolved. CDR1 and CDR2 (germline): LGHDT, YNNKEL (reference sequence). The CDR3 covers 18 residues. V was trimmed by 1 base and J by 1 base, leaving 17 bases between them. CDR3 loop: CASSQVFAVTFSGNTIYF. The CDR3 DNA reads as TGTGCCAGCAGCCAAGTATTTGCGGTGACGTTTTCTGGAAACACCATATATTTT.

This clonotype was detected ten times or more. The chain is built from TRBV7-9 and TRBJ2-1; 7 bases fit TRBD2. The J segment lost 10 bases and the V segment lost 4 bases, leaving 1 base of the junction unmatched. This CDR3 contains 11 residues. CDR1 and CDR2 (germline): SEHNR, FQNEAQ (reference sequence). The CDR3 sequence is CASSWEGEQFF. The CDR3 nucleotides are TGTGCCAGCAGCTGGGAGGGGGAGCAGTTCTTC.

Many counts were recorded for this clonotype. V and J are TRBV12-3 or TRBV12-4 and TRBJ1-2, with D maybe TRBD1 (6 bases). Trimming cost V 6 bases and J 3 bases, with 11 bases left between them. CDR3 size: 13 residues. The CDR3 is CASREQGDYGYTF. In DNA, the CDR3 is TGTGCCAGCAGGGAACAGGGTGACTATGGCTACACCTTC.

This clonotype was seen repeatedly, ten times or more. The genes are TRBV7-3 and TRBJ2-6; D gene unclear. The CDR3 sequence is 14 residues long. The germline CDR1 and CDR2 sequences are SGHTA and FQGTGA. Trimming shortened V by 3 bases and J by 2 bases, and 5 bases separated the two germline ends. DNA of the CDR3: TGTGCCAGCAGCTTGGTCACTGGGGCCAACGTCCTGACTTTC. This sequence encodes CASSLVTGANVLTF.

This clonotype has ten or more counts. V and J are TRBV11-2 and TRBJ2-5; 7 nucleotides align to TRBD2. The germline V gene has CDR1 SGHAT and CDR2 FQNNGV. The CDR3 has 14 amino acids. V lost 8 bases, J lost 2 bases, and 8 bases stayed unmatched. The CDR3 DNA reads TGTGCCAGCGGATCTAGCGGTTTTCAAGAGACCCAGTACTTC. Its protein product is CASGSSGFQETQYF.

This clonotype occurred many times. The V call is TRBV12-3 or TRBV12-4, the J call TRBJ2-5; no reliable D call. The CDR3 loop spans 15 amino acids. V dropped 1 base and J dropped 5 bases, with 14 bases sitting between them. The CDR3 nucleotides read TGTGCCAGCAGTTTAGACACCCTTAGTTGGGAGACCCAGTACTTC. Translated: CASSLDTLSWETQYF.

The table lists this clonotype with many counts. The chain employs TRBV6-1 and TRBJ2-5, with TRBD1 identical over 8 bases. The germline CDR1 and CDR2 sequences are MNHNS and SASEGT. The CDR3 loop spans 14 amino acids. J lost 4 bases, V lost 6 bases, and 7 bases had no gene match. The CDR3 spells CASSNRGSGETQYF. As DNA, the CDR3 is TGTGCCAGCAGCAACAGGGGGTCAGGAGAGACCCAGTACTTC.

This clonotype was found many times. The chain employs TRBV12-3 or TRBV12-4 and TRBJ1-3, with D uncertain. V lost 3 bases and J 3 bases, leaving 3 bases between the germline ends. This CDR3 comprises 12 residues. CDR3 sequence: CASSFDGNTIYF. CDR3 nucleotide sequence: TGTGCCAGCAGTTTCGATGGAAACACCATATATTTT.

This clonotype was recorded many times. The rearrangement links TRBV20-1 to TRBJ1-4; D uncertain. The germline gives CDR1 DFQATT, CDR2 SNEGSKA (reference sequence). The CDR3 runs 13 residues. V gave up 6 bases and J gave up 5 bases, with 13 bases separating them. CDR3 bases: TGCAGTGCCACACGTCTTCGGAATGAAAAACTGTTTTTT. Translated: CSATRLRNEKLFF.

In this sample, this clonotype turned up many times. The chain uses TRBV12-3 or TRBV12-4 and TRBJ1-3; D may be TRBD1 (5 bases). CDR3 length: 14 residues. Trimming took 8 bases from V and 2 from J, leaving 13 bases between them. CDR3 region: CASGASGAGNTIYF. The CDR3 DNA is TGTGCCAGCGGCGCGTCGGGGGCTGGAAACACCATATATTTT.

Many counts were recorded for this clonotype. The chain joins TRBV2 to TRBJ2-1; 11 bases match TRBD2. The CDR3 has 15 amino acids. Germline values: CDR1 SNHLY, CDR2 FYNNEI. The ends lost 7 bases at V and 4 bases at J; junction bases unmatched: 6. The CDR3 sequence is CASTALAGAYNEQFF. CDR3 bases: TGTGCCAGCACTGCACTAGCGGGAGCTTACAATGAGCAGTTCTTC.